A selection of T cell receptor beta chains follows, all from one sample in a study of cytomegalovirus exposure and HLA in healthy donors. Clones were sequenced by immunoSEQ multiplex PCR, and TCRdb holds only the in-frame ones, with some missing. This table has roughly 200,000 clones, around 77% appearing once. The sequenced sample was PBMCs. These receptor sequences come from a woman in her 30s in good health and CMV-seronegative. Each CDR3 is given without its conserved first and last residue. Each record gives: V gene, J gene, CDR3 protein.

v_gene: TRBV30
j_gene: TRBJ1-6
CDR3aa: AWSVGLSSPLH

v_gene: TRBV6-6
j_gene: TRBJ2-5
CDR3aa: ASSYQEATGVETQY

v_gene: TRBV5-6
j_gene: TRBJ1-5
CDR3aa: ASSSGLFSNQPQH

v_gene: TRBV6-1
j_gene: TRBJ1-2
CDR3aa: ASSDSRLYGYT

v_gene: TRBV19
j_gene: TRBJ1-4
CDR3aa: ASSIVRGRATNEKLF

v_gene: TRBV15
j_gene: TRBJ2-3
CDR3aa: ATRVGGGDQDTQY

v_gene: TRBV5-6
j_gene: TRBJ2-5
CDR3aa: ASSSDRVRQETQY

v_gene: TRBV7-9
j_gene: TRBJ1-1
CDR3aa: ASSTGGTGETEAF

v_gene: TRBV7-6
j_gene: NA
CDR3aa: ASSLVHSSYEQY

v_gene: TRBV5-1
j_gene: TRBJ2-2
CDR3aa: ASSLLAGDTGELF

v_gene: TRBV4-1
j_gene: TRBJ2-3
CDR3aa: ASSQEDDWAGGPVGTDTQY

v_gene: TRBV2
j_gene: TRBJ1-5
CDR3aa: ASSEVLLEPQH

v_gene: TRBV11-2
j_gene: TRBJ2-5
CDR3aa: ASSLLAGQETQY

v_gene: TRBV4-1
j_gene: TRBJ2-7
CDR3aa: ASSHHPRTGAYEQY

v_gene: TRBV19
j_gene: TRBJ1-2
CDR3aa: ASSIPEIYGYT

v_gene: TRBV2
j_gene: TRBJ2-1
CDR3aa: ASRTPGRSGGLLSYNEQF

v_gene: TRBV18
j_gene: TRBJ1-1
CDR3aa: ASSTTGGVSTEAF

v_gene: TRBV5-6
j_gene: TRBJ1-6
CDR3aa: ASSLDSRNPPLH

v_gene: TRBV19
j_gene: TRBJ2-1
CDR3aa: ASSIGQGKYNEQF

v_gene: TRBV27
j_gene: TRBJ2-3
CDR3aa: ASRRLAGLTDTQY

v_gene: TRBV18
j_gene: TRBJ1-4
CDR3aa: ASSARWAEKLF

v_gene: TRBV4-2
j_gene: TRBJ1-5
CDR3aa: ASSHGRDRNQPQH

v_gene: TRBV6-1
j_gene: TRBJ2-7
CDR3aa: ASSERGSPYEQY

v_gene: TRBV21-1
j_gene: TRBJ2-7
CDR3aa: ARGMGPWLCEQY

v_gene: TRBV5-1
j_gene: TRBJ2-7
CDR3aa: ASSLAPSPSYEQY

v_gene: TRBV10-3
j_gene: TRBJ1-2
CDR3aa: AISLSRTLLRAGYGYT

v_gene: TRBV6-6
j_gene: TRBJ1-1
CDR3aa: ASSFVIGQLNTEAF

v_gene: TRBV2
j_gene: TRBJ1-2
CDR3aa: ASSAGGGHGYT

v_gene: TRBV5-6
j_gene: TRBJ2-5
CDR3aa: ASSLAGVETQY

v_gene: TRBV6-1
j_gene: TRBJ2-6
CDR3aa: ASSEVFSSSGANVLT

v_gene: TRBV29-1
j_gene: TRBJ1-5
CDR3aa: SVRTGDQPQH

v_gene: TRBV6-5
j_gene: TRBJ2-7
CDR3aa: ASSLGGADSYEQY

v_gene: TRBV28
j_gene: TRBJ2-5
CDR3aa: ASRSGGGTQETQY

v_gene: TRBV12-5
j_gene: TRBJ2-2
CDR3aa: ASGLVVKDNLGTGELF

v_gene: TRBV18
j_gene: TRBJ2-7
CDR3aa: ASSLQGAVGYYEQY

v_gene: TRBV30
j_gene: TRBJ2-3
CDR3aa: AWSVTSGSTDTQY

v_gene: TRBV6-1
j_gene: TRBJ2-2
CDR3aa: ASKEGRITGELF

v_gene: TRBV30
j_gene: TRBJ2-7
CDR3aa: ALSVPGGSLNEQY

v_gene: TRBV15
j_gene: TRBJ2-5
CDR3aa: ATEPGDQETQY

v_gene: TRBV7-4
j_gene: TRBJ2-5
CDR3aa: ASSLALAGETQY

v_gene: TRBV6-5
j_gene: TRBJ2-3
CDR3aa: ASSYSPVSATDTQY

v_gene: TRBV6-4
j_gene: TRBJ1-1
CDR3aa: ASRETGGLVEAF

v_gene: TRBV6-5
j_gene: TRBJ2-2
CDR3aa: ASSQRWGELF

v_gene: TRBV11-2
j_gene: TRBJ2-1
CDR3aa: ASSFPGLGYNEQF

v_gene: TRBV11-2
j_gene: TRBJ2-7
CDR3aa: ASSFKRGIEQY

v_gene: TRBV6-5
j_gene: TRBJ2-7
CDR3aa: ASSYSQASYEQY

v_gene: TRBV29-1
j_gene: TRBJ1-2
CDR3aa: SQLRGGGKSDYGYT

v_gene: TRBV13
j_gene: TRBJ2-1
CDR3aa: ASSSPQSPDNEQF

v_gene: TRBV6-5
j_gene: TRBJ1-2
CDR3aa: ASSPGWVTHYGYT

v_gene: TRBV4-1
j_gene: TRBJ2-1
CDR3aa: ASSQARERNEQF

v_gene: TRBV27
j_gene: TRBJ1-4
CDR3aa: ASSLMGTGALSNEKLF

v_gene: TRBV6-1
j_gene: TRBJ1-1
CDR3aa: ASSESGRNTEAF

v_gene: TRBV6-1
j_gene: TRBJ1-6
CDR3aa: ASSQTSTGSPLH

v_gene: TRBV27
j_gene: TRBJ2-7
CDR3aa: ASSPSNRLAGDEQY

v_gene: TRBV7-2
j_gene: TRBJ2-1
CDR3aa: ASSSSGTSGRNEQF

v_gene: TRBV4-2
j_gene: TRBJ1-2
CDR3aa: ASSQGWTGRGYT

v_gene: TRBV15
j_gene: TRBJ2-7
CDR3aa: ATSSGGRSDEQY

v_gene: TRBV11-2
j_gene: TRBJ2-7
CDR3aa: ATSGPRREQY

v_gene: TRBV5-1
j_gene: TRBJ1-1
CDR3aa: ASSLGDRVTEAF

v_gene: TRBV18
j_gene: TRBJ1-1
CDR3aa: ASSPTPSTEAF